This T cell receptor beta chain appears in the sequencing data of a study of blood T cell repertoires in COVID-19. As for the study in general: The United States, Italy and Spain provided the acute and convalescent COVID-19 samples. PBMCs, B-cell-depleted T cells, or T cells were the source of the cDNA or gDNA that made up the material.

Germline V lookup: CDR1 SEHNR, CDR2 FQNEAQ (reference sequence). Trimming shortened V by 5 bases and J by 11 bases, and 18 bases separated the two germline ends. The CDR3 spans 13 residues. In the study's own analysis: Reference gene primer amplification gave estimated nucleated cell counts. The table came from immunoSEQ multiplex PCR; TCRdb's copy has only in-frame clones and leaves some out. That table furnishes V, J and clone size, whereas the DNA furnished D and trimming. This table holds about 670,000 clones, about 87% found once. The chain links TRBV7-9 to TRBJ1-1; D perhaps matches TRBD1 (6 bases). The material sequenced was peripheral blood. The clonotype comes from a woman between 18 and 29 years old with acute or convalescent COVID-19. The CDR3 region is CASSPGVGASAFF. CDR3 DNA: TGTGCCAGCAGCCCGGGTGTGGGGGCGTCGGCTTTCTTT.